This T cell receptor (beta chain) is drawn from a study of identical twins. Points from the study as a whole: The more abundant beta clonotypes in cord blood had fewer insertions, and memory repertoires did not show this.

The length of the CDR3 is 15 residues. Trimming took off 6 bases at V and 2 bases at J, with 15 bases between the two ends. Germline V gives CDR1 SGHRS, CDR2 YFSETQ. From the 5' RACE reads, TCRdb called clonotypes with MiXCR, one entry per CDR3 protein. This sample has about 280,000 distinct CDR3 sequences, with around 8.8% found just once. This clonotype occurred many times. The target antigen is unknown. The data were also submitted as part of a second study, on yellow fever vaccine responses in identical twins.

Sequenced input: memory (CD45RO+) T cells sorted from blood. This clonotype was obtained from a woman aged 18-29 years in good health. This chain uses TRBV5-1 with TRBJ2-1, with TRBD1 as a possible D gene (6 bases). Here the CDR3 reads CASTSGQGTYNEQFF. CDR3 nucleotides: TGCGCCAGCACCTCCGGGCAGGGGACCTACAATGAGCAGTTCTTC. Complete variable domain (other parts from reference TRBV5-1 and TRBJ2-1): KAGVTQTPRYLIKTRGQQVTLSCSPISGHRSVSWYQQTPGQGLQFLFEYFSETQRNKGNFPGRFSGRQFSNSRSEMNVSTLELGDSALYLCASTSGQGTYNEQFFGPGTRLTVL.